This T cell receptor beta chain was observed in a study of T cells in localized non-small cell lung cancer. General study points: Sequence data derive from only one tumor region, so heterogeneity remains possible.

Remarks on this clone: Its matching antigen is unknown.

Libraries were prepared by immunoSEQ multiplex PCR; TCRdb keeps only in-frame clonotypes and omits some of them. This sample yields more than 1,100 clones, of which around 20% are seen a single time; more than 30% belongs to the top ten. Germline trimming cut 2 bases from V and 7 bases from J; bases unmatched to any gene: 9. The germline CDR1 and CDR2 sequences are MNHGY and SAAAGT. CDR3 length: 17 amino acids. The TCR sequence derives from a male donor at least 60 years old with stage III squamous cell lung carcinoma. This sample comprised lung tumor tissue, obtained before any cancer treatment. The chain links TRBV6-8 to TRBJ1-6; 9 nucleotides match TRBD1. CDR3 nucleotides: TGTGCCAGCAGTTACGCCCTACCGGGACAGGGAAATTCACCCCTCCACTTT. It codes for CASSYALPGQGNSPLHF.